This T cell receptor (beta chain) stems from a study of T-cell reconstitution after alpha-beta-depleted transplantation in children. V shed 5 bases, J shed 0 bases, and the junction held 5 bases outside the gene matches. In germline, CDR1 is SGHTA, CDR2 FQGNSA. CDR3 length equals 15 residues. This clonotype was counted many times. Using unique molecular identifiers, the investigators prepared the TCRbeta library. TCRdb redid the calling of the PCR reads with MiXCR, one entry per CDR3 protein. Of 440,000 or so distinct CDR3 sequences in the sample, roughly 10% are singletons; the top ten hold roughly 6%.

Sequencing used PBMCs from the stem cell graft donor, obtained from the stem cell graft. V is TRBV7-2 and J is TRBJ2-3; TRBD1 matches 7 bases. The clonotype originates from a human donor who donated a stem cell graft to a child with acute myeloid leukemia. The chain's CDR3 is CASSIEGASTDTQYF. The CDR3, as DNA: TGTGCCAGCAGCATAGAGGGGGCCAGCACAGATACGCAGTATTTT.